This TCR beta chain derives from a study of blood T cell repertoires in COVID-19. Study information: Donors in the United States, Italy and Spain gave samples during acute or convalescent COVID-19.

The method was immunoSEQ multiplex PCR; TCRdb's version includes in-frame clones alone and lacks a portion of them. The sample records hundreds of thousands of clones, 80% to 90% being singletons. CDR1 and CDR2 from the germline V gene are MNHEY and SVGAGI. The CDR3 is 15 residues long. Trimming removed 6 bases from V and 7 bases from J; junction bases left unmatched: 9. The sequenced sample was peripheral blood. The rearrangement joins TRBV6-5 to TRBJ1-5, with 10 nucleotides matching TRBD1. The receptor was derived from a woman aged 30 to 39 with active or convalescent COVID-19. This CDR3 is CASRQDRGRLQPQHF. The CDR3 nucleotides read TGTGCCAGCAGGCAAGACAGGGGGCGTCTACAGCCCCAGCATTTT.